This T cell receptor beta chain was identified during a study of shared clonotypes between healthy human individuals. General study findings and limits: Among donors, the sharing of clonotypes was expected to be influenced by sequencing depth.

To note about this clone: Its antigen is as yet unknown.

V lost 6 bases to trimming and J lost 5 bases, with 13 bases between them. This CDR3 region has 13 residues. CDR1 and CDR2 (germline): PRHDT, FYEKMQ (reference sequence). CD45RO-negative cells were positively selected for CCR7, leaving out terminally differentiated effector memory CD45RA+ cells. The study enrolled healthy HIV-negative adults without recent acute infections or vaccinations as donors. Sequencing used immunoSEQ multiplex PCR; TCRdb keeps in-frame clones, though not all of them. The sample includes 1.5 million to 2.5 million clones, approximately 94% seen only once; the top ten take approximately 1.2%.

The V gene is TRBV13, the J gene TRBJ2-5; no clear D gene. The TCR sequence derives from a man aged 18-30 years in good health. The sample taken for sequencing was naive CD8+ T cells sorted from blood. The CDR3 coding sequence is TGTGCCAGCAGTCTCATGCGGTGGGAGACCCAGTACTTC. Residues: CASSLMRWETQYF.